This TCR beta chain was sequenced in a study of blood T cell repertoires in COVID-19. The overall study: Acute-phase and convalescent COVID-19 samples originated in the United States, Italy and Spain. PBMCs, B-cell-depleted T cells, or T cells were the source of the cDNA or gDNA that made up the material.

The CDR3 extends over 16 amino acids. Germline loops: CDR1 MNHNY, CDR2 SVGAGI (reference sequence). V was cut by 0 bases and J by 2 bases, with 11 bases left in between. In the study's own analysis: Nucleated cell number was recorded as an estimate derived from reference gene primer amplification. Produced via immunoSEQ multiplex PCR; TCRdb's table is partial and in-frame only. V and J calls plus clone size are reproduced from that table; the DNA served to infer D and trimming. The sample includes a few hundred thousand clones, around nine tenths of them seen just once. The chain links TRBV6-6 to TRBJ1-3; possibly TRBD1 for D (5 bases). The sequence was obtained from a woman in her 70s with active or convalescent COVID-19. Sequenced input: peripheral blood. CDR3 residues: CASSYSGGITGNTIYF. CDR3 nucleotides: TGTGCCAGCAGTTACTCGGGGGGGATCACTGGAAACACCATATATTTT.